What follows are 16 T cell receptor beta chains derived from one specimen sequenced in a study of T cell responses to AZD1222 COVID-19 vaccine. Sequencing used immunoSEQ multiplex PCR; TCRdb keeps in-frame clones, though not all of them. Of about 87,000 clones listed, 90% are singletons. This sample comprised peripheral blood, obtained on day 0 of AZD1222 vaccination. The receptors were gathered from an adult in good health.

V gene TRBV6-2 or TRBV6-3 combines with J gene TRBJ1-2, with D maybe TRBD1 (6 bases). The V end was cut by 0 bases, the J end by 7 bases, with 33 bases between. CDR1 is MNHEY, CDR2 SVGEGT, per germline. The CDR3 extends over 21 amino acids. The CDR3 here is CASSYSISGTSRTPIRGGYTF. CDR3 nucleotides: TGTGCCAGCAGTTACTCGATTTCGGGGACATCTAGGACACCCATACGGGGTGGCTACACCTTC.

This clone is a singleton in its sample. The CDR3 DNA is TGTGCCAGCAGCCCTGACAGGCTCGGACGGCAGTACTTC. This translates into CASSPDRLGRQYF. The chain employs TRBV7-9 and TRBJ2-7; the D gene is possibly TRBD1 (6 bases). V shed 5 bases and J shed 9 bases, with 17 bases lying between them. This CDR3 has 13 amino acids. Germline V gives CDR1 SEHNR, CDR2 FQNEAQ (reference sequence).

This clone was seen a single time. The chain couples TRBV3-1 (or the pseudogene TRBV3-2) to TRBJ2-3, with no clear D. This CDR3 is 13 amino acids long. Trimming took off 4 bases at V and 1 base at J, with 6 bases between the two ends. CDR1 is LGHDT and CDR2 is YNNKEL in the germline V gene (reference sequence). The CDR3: CASSLGGTDTQYF. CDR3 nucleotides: TGTGCCAGCAGCCTTGGGGGCACAGATACGCAGTATTTT.

CDR3 residues: CASSVVASLNYGYTF. The CDR3 DNA sequence: TGTGCCAGCAGCGTAGTTGCGTCATTAAACTATGGCTACACCTTC. The V call is TRBV9, the J call TRBJ1-2, with unresolved D. V gave up 0 bases and J gave up 2 bases, with 11 bases separating them. The V gene's germline CDR1 is SGDLS and CDR2 YYNGEE. The CDR3 spans 15 residues.

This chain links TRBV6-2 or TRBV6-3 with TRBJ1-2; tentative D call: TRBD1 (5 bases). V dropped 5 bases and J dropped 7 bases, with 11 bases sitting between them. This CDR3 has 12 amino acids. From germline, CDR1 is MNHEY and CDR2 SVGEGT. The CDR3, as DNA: TGTGCCAGCAGTACAGGTAGTCGTGGCTACACCTTC. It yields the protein CASSTGSRGYTF.

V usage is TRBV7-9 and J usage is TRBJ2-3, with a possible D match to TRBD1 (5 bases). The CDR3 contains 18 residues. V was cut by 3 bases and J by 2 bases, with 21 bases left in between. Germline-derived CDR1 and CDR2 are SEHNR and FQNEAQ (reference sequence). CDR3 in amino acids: CASSFKPRVGRITDTQYF. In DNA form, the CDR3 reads TGTGCCAGCAGCTTTAAGCCCAGGGTTGGAAGGATCACAGATACGCAGTATTTT. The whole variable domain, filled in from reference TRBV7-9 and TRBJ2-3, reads DTGVSQNPRHKITKRGQNVTFRCDPISEHNRLYWYRQTLGQGPEFLTYFQNEAQLEKSRLLSDRFSAERPKGSFSTLEIQRTEQGDSAMYLCASSFKPRVGRITDTQYFGPGTRLTVL.

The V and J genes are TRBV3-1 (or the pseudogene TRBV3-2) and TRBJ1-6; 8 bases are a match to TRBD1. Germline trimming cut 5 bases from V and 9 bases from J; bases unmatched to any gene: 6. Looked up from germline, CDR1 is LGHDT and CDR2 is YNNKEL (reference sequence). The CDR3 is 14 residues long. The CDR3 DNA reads TGTGCCAGCAGCTCCGGGACAGGCCTTTCACCCCTCCACTTT. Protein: CASSSGTGLSPLHF.

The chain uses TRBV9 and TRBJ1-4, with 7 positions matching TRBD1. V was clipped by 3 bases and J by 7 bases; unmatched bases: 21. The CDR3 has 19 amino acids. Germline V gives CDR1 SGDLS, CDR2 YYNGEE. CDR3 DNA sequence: TGTGCCAGCAGCGGCGGATTACCGGGACAGAGTATTCTTAGTGAAAAACTGTTTTTT. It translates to CASSGGLPGQSILSEKLFF. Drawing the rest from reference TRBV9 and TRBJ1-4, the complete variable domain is DSGVTQTPKHLITATGQRVTLRCSPRSGDLSVYWYQQSLDQGLQFLIQYYNGEERAKGNILERFSAQQFPDLHSELNLSSLELGDSALYFCASSGGLPGQSILSEKLFFGSGTQLSVL.

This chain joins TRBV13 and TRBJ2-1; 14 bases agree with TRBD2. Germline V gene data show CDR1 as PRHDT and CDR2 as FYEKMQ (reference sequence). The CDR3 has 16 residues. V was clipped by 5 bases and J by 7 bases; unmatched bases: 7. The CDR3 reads CASSLRTSGGLNEQFF. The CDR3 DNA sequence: TGTGCCAGCAGCCTTCGGACTAGCGGGGGGCTAAATGAGCAGTTCTTC.

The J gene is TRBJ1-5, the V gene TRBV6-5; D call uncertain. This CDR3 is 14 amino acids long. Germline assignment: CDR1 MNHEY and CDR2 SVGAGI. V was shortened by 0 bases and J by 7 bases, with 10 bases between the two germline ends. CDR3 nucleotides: TGTGCCAGCAGTTACTCGTACGGGGAGCAGCCCCAGCATTTT. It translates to CASSYSYGEQPQHF.

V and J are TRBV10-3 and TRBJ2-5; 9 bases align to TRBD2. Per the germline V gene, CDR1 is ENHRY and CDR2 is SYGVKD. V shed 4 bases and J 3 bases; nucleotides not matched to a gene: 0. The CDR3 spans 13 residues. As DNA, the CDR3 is TGTGCCATCAGTGCTAGCGGGGAAGAGACCCAGTACTTC. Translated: CAISASGEETQYF.

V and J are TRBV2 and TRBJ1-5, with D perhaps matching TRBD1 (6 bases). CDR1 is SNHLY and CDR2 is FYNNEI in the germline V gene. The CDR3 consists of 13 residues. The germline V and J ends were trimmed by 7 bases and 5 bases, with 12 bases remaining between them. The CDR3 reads CASNRQVYQPQHF. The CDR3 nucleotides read TGTGCCAGCAACCGACAGGTCTATCAGCCCCAGCATTTT.

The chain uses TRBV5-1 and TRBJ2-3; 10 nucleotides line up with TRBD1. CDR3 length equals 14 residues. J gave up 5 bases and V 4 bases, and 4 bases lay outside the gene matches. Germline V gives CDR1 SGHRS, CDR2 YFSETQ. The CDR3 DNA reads TGCGCCAGCAGCACCGGGACAGGGGTAGATACGCAGTATTTT. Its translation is CASSTGTGVDTQYF.

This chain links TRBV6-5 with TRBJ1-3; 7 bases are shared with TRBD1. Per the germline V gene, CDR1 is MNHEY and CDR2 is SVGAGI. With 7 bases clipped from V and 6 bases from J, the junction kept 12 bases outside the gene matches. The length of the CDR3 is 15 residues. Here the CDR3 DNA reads TGTGCCAGCATACAGACAGGGTTTCTGACAAACACCATATATTTT. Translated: CASIQTGFLTNTIYF.

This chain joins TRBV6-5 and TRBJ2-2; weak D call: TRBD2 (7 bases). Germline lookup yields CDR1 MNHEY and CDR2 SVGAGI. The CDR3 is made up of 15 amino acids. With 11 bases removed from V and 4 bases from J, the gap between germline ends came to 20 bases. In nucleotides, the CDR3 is TGTGCCCCCAGGGCCGGGGGGCGGGTCACCGGGGAGCTGTTTTTT. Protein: CAPRAGGRVTGELFF.

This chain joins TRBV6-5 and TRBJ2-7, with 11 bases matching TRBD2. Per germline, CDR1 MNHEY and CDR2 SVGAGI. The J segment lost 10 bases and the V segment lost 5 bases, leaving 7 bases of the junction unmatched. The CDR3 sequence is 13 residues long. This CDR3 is CASSRGTSGVQYF. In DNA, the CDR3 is TGTGCCAGCAGTCGAGGGACTAGCGGAGTACAGTACTTC.